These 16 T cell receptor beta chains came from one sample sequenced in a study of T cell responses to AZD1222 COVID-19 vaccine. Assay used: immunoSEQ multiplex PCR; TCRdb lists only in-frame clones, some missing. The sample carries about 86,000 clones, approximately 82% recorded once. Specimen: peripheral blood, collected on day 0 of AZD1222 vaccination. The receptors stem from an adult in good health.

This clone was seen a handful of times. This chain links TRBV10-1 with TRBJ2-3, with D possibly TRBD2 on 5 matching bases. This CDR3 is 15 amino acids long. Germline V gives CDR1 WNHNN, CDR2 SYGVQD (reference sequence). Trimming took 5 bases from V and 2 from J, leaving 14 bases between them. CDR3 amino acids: CASSFSGRDTDTQYF. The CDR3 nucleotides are TGCGCCAGCAGTTTCAGTGGGAGAGACACAGATACGCAGTATTTT.

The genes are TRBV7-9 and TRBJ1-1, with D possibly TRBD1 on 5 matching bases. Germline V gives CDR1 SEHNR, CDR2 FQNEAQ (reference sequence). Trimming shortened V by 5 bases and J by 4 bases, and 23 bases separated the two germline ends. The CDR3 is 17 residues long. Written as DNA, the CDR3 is TGTGCCAGCAGCAACCTCGTATCCGGGAGCACAGGCACTGAAGCTTTCTTT. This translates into CASSNLVSGSTGTEAFF. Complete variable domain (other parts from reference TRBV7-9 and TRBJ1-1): DTGVSQNPRHKITKRGQNVTFRCDPISEHNRLYWYRQTLGQGPEFLTYFQNEAQLEKSRLLSDRFSAERPKGSFSTLEIQRTEQGDSAMYLCASSNLVSGSTGTEAFFGQGTRLTVV.

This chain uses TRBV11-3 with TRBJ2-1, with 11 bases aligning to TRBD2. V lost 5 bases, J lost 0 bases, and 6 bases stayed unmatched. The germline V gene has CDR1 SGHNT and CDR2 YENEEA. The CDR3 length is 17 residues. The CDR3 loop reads CASSETGLAASYNEQFF. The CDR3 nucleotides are TGTGCCAGCAGCGAAACGGGACTAGCGGCCTCCTACAATGAGCAGTTCTTC.

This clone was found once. In DNA, the CDR3 is TGTGCCAGCAGTTTCATGAACACTGAAGCTTTCTTT. Translating it yields CASSFMNTEAFF. The V gene is TRBV6-6, the J gene TRBJ1-1; no definite D call. Trimming took 4 bases from V and 0 from J, leaving 3 bases between them. This CDR3 is 12 amino acids long. Germline CDR1 and CDR2: MNHNY and SVGAGI (reference sequence).

For the CDR3, the DNA is TGTGCCAGCAGCGGGGACAGGGATACGCAGTATTTT. It translates to CASSGDRDTQYF. This rearrangement joins TRBV11-3 to TRBJ2-3; 8 bases fit TRBD1. This CDR3 has 12 amino acids. Losses at the gene ends were 5 bases for V and 6 bases for J; bases not matched to a gene: 1. Germline V gene sequence: CDR1 SGHNT, CDR2 YENEEA.

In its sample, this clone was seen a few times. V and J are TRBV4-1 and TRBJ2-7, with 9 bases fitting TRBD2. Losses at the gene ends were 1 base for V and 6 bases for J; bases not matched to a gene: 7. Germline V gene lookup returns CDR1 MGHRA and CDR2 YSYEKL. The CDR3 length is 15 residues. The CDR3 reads CASSQGLAGAGEQYF. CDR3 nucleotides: TGCGCCAGCAGCCAAGGGTTAGCGGGAGCAGGCGAGCAGTACTTC.

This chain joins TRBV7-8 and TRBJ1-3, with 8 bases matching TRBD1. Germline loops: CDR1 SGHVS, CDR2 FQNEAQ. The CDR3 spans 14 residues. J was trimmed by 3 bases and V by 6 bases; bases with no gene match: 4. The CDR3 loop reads CASRLDRDGNTIYF. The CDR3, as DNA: TGTGCCAGCAGGTTGGACAGGGATGGAAACACCATATATTTT.

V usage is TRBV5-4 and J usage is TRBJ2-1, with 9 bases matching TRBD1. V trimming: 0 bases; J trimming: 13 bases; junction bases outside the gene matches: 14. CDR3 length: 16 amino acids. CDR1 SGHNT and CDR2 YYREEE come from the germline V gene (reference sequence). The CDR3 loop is CASSLAWGPGQGKQFF. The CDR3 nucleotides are TGTGCCAGCAGCTTGGCCTGGGGGCCGGGACAGGGCAAACAGTTCTTC.

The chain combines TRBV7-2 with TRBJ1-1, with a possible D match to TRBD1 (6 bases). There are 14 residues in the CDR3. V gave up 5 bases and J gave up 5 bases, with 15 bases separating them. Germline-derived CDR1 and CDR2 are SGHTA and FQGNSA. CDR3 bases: TGTGCCAGCAGCCCACAATGGGGGCTAACTGAAGCTTTCTTT. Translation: CASSPQWGLTEAFF.

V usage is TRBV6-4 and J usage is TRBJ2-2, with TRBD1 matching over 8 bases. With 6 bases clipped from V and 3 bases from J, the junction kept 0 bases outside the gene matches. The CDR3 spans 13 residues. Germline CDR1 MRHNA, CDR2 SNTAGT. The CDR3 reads CASRTGDTGELFF. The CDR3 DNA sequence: TGTGCCAGCAGGACAGGGGACACCGGGGAGCTGTTTTTT.

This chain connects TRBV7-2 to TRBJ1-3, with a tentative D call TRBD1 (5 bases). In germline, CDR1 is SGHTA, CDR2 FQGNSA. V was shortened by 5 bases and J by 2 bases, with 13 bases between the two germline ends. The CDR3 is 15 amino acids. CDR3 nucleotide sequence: TGTGCCAGCAGCAAGATCACAGGCGCTGGAAACACCATATATTTT. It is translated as CASSKITGAGNTIYF.

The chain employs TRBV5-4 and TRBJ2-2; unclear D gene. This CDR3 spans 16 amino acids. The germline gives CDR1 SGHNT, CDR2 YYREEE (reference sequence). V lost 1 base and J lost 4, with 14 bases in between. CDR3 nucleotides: TGTGCCAGCAGCTTGCGTCGACCCTCGGGCACCGGGGAGCTGTTTTTT. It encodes CASSLRRPSGTGELFF.

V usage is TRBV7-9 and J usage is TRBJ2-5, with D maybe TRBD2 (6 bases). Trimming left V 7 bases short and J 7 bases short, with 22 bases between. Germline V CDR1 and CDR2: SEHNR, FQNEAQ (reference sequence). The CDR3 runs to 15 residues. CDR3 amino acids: CASNPTGDPFMTQYF. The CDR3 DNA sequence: TGTGCCAGCAATCCCACGGGGGACCCTTTCATGACCCAGTACTTC.

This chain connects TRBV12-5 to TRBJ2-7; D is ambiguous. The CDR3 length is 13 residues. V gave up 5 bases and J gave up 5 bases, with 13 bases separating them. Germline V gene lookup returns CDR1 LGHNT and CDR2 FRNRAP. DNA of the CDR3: TGTGCTAGTGGTACCGGCCCTACTAACGAGCAGTACTTC. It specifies CASGTGPTNEQYF.

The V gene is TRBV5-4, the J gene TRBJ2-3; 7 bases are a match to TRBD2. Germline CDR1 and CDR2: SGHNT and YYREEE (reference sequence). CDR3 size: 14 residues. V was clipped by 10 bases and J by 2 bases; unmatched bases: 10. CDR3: CAWERGGATDTQYF. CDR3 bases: TGTGCCTGGGAGAGGGGAGGGGCCACAGATACGCAGTATTTT.

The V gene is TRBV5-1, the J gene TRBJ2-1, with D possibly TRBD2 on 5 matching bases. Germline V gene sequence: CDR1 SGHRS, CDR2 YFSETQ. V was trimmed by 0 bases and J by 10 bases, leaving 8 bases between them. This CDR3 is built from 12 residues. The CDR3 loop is CASSLATGEQFF. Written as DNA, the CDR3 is TGCGCCAGCAGCTTGGCAACGGGAGAGCAGTTCTTC.